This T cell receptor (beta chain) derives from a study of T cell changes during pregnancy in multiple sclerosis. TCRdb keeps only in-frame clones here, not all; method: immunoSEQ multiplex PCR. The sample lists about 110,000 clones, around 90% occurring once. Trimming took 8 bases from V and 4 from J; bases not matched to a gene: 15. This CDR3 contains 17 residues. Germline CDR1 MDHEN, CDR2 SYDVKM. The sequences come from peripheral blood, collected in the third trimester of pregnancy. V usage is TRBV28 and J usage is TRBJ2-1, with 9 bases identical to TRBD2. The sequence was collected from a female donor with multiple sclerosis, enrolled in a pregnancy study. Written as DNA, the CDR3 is TGTGCCAGCTCCTTAGCGGTAGCGGGAGCCTATTACAATGAGCAGTTCTTC. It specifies CASSLAVAGAYYNEQFF.